This T cell receptor beta chain is from a study of cytomegalovirus exposure and HLA in healthy donors. Study-level results: Some V segments, TRBV6-2 and TRBV6-3 among them, were indistinguishable and were therefore excluded. Earlier results showed most TCR beta V segments being productive about 87% or about 30% of the time. There were several of the most significant clusters that appeared linked to common viral pathogens in a later analysis.

V gave up 7 bases and J gave up 6 bases; unmatched junction bases: 7. CDR3 size: 13 residues. The germline V gene has CDR1 ENHRY and CDR2 SYGVKD. About this clone: Its antigen remains unknown.

Primers included in the PCR were 60 Vbeta and 13 Jbeta primers. Assay: immunoSEQ multiplex PCR; the TCRdb copy retains only in-frame clones and omits some. The table has approximately 150,000 clones, about four fifths seen once; the top ten hold 13%. The chain combines TRBV10-3 with TRBJ1-2; 8 bases map to TRBD1. Sample: PBMCs. The receptor comes from a woman aged 45-65 years in good health and CMV-seronegative. The CDR3 here is CAITVGQEDGYTF. CDR3 in DNA: TGTGCCATCACCGTGGGACAGGAAGATGGCTACACCTTC.